This TCR beta chain appears in the sequencing data of a study of shared clonotypes between healthy human individuals. This CDR3 is built from 11 residues. The V gene lost 5 bases and the J gene lost 8 bases, with 10 bases spanning the gap. Germline CDR1 is MDHEN and CDR2 is SYDVKM. When replicate PCRs were run on unsorted PBMC, they used approximately 300 ng DNA, approximately 31,000 T cell genomes. The table came from immunoSEQ multiplex PCR; TCRdb's copy has only in-frame clones and leaves some out. This sample has about 490,000 clones, with 70% to 80% found just once. The chain recombines TRBV28 with TRBJ2-7; no clear D gene. Input material: PBMCs. The source of this sequence is a woman in her thirties or forties in good health. Some clones in this sample may be carry-over from other donors' samples. The CDR3 DNA reads TGTGCCAGCAGTGATCCTACGCAGCAGTACTTC. Translation: CASSDPTQQYF.